The present entry profiles one TCR beta chain with its context. Its antigen is undetermined. This sample was included in a study of T-cell memory formation after mild COVID-19. In the study overall: TCR clusters mostly belonged to single donors.

Study findings and constraints: Memory sampled before infection contained some responding clones, suggesting cross-reactive memory joined.

The length of the CDR3 is 14 residues. The V end was cut by 8 bases, the J end by 2 bases, with 14 bases between. Germline V gives CDR1 MNHEY, CDR2 SVGAGI. The 5'RACE method, run with constant-segment primers, produced TCR alpha and TCR beta cDNA libraries (carrying sample barcodes and UMIs). TCRdb reanalysed the 5' RACE reads using MiXCR and keeps one entry per CDR3 protein. Of 470,000 or so distinct CDR3 sequences listed, 15% to 20% were seen once; the top ten hold 9% to 15%. V is TRBV6-5 and J is TRBJ2-3; D possibly corresponds to TRBD2 (5 bases). Sequencing input: PBMCs or a T cell subset sorted from them (not recorded which). The sequence derives from an adult woman who had mild COVID-19 (a few samples of this study predate the infection). Cell type and time point are not known. In nucleotides, the CDR3 is TGTGCCAGCTCCACTAGGGTTCCCACAGATACGCAGTATTTT. Protein product: CASSTRVPTDTQYF.